A single T cell receptor beta chain is shown here with its context. What it recognizes is unknown. PCR used 60 Vbeta primers and 13 Jbeta primers. TCRdb keeps only in-frame clones here, not all; method: immunoSEQ multiplex PCR. The sample records 130,000 or so clones, approximately 80% being singletons. The data derive from a study of cytomegalovirus exposure and HLA in healthy donors. Study background: Samples from HLA-typed donors yielded 65 million to 85 million unique TCRs in an early data release.

Whole-study results and caveats: Previous analysis showed most TCR beta V segments were productive about 87% or about 30% of the time.

This TCR derives from a woman aged 60-75 years in good health and CMV-seronegative. Sequences were obtained from PBMCs.

CDR3 region: CATSQNTEAFF. CDR3 in DNA: TGTGCCACCTCCCAAAACACTGAAGCTTTCTTT. The chain uses TRBV15 and TRBJ1-1; no definite D call. Germline V gene data show CDR1 as LNHNV and CDR2 as YYDKDF (reference sequence). The CDR3 spans 11 residues. Between the trimmed V and J ends, which lost 8 bases and 2 bases, there was a span of 6 bases.